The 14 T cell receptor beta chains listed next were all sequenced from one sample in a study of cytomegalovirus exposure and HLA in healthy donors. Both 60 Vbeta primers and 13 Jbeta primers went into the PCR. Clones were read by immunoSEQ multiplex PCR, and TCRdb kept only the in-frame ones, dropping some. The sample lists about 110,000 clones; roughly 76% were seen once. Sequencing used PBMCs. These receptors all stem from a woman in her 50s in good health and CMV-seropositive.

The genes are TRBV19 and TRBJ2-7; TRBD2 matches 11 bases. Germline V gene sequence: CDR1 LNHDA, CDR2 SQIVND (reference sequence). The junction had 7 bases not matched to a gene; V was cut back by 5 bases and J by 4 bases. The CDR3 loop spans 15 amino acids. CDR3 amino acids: CASSSAGTSGYEQYF. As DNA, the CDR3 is TGTGCCAGTAGTTCCGCCGGGACTAGCGGATACGAGCAGTACTTC.

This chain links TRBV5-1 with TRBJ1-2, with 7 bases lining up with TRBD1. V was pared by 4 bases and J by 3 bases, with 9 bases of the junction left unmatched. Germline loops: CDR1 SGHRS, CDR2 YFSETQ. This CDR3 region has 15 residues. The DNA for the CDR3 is TGCGCCAGCAGCATCCGACAGGGTGTTGACTATGGCTACACCTTC. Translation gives CASSIRQGVDYGYTF.

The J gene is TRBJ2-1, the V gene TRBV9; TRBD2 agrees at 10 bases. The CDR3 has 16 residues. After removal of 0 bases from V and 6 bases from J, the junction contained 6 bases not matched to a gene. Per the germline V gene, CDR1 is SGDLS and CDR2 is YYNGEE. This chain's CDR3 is CASSVGERGGRNEQFF. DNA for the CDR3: TGTGCCAGCAGCGTAGGGGAGCGGGGGGGACGCAATGAGCAGTTCTTC.

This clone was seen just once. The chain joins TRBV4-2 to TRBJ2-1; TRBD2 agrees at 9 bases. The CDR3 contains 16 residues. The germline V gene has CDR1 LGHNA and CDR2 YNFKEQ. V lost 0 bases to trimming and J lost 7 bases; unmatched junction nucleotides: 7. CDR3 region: CASSQEGSGGNNEQFF. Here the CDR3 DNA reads TGTGCCAGCAGCCAAGAAGGTAGCGGGGGTAATAATGAGCAGTTCTTC.

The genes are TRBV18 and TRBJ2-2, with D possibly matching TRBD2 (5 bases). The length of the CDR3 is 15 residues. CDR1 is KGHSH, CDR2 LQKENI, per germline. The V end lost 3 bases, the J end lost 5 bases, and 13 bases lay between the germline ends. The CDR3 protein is CASSPTREGTGELFF. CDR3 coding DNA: TGTGCCAGCTCACCTACCCGAGAGGGAACCGGGGAGCTGTTTTTT.

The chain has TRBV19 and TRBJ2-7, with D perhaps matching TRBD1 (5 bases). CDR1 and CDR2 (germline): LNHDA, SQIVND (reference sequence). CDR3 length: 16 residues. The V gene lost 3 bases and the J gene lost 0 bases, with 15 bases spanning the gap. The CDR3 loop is CASSIEGATSSYEQYF. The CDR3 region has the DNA TGTGCCAGTAGTATCGAAGGGGCCACGAGCTCCTACGAGCAGTACTTC.

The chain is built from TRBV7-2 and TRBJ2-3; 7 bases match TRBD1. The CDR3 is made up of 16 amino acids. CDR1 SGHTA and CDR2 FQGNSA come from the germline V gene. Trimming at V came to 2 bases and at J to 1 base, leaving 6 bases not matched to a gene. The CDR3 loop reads CASSLREGARTDTQYF. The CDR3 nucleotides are TGTGCCAGCAGCTTAAGAGAGGGGGCCCGCACAGATACGCAGTATTTT.

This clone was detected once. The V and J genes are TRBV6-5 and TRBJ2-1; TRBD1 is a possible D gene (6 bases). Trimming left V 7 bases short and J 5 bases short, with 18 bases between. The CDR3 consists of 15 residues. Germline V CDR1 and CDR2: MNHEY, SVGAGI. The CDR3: CASTSTGIQNNEQFF. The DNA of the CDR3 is TGTGCCAGCACCTCGACAGGTATCCAAAACAATGAGCAGTTCTTC.

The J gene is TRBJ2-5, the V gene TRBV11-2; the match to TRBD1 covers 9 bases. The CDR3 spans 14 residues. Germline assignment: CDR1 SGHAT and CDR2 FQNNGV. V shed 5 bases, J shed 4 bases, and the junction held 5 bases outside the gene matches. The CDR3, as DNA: TGTGCCAGCAGCCAGACAGGGGGGGGAGAGACCCAGTACTTC. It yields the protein CASSQTGGGETQYF.

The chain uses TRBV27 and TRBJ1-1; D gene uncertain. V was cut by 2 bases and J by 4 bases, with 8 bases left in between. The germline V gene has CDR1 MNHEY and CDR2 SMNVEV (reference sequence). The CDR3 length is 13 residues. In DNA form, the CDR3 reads TGTGCCAGCAGTTTAATGGCTGGCACTGAAGCTTTCTTT. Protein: CASSLMAGTEAFF.

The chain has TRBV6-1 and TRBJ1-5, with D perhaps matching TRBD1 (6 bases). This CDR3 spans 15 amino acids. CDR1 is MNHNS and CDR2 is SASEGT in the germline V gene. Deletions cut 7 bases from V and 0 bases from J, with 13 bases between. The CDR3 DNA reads TGTGCCAGCAACCCACAGGGTAATAGCAATCAGCCCCAGCATTTT. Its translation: CASNPQGNSNQPQHF.

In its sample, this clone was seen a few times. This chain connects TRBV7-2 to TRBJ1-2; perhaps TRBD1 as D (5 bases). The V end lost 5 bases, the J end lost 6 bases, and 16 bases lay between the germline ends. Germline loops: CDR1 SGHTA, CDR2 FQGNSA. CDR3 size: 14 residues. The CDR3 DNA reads TGTGCCAGCAGCCATTCGGGGGGAATAGATGGCTACACCTTC. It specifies CASSHSGGIDGYTF.

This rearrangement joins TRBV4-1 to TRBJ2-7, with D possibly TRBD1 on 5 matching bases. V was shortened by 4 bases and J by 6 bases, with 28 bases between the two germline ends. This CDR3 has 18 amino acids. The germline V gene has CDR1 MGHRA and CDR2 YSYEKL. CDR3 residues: CASSRERLRSLGVSEQYF. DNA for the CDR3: TGCGCCAGCAGCCGAGAACGCCTTCGATCGCTAGGGGTTAGCGAGCAGTACTTC.

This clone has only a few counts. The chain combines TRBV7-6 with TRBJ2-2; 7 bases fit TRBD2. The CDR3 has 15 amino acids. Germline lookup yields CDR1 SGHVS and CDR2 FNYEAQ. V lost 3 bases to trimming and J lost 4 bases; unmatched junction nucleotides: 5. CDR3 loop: CASSLTGGSTGELFF. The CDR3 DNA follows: TGTGCCAGCAGCTTGACGGGAGGAAGCACCGGGGAGCTGTTTTTT.